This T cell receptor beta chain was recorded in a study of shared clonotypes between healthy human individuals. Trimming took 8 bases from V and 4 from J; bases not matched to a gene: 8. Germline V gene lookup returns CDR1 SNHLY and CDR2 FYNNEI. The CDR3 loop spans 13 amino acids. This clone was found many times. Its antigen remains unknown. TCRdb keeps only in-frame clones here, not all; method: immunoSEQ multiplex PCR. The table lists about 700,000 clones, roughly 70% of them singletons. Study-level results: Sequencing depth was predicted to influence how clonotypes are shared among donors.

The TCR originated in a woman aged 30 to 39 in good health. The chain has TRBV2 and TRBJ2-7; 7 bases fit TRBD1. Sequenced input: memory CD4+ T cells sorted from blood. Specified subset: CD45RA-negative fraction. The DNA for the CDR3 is TGTGCCAGCCGAAGGGACAGAGATTACGAGCAGTACTTC. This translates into CASRRDRDYEQYF. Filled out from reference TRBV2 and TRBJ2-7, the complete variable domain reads EPEVTQTPSHQVTQMGQEVILRCVPISNHLYFYWYRQILGQKVEFLVSFYNNEISEKSEIFDDQFSVERPDGSNFTLKIRSTKLEDSAMYFCASRRDRDYEQYFGPGTRLTVT.